A selection of T cell receptor beta chains follows, all from one sample in a study of cytomegalovirus exposure and HLA in healthy donors. Sequencing used immunoSEQ multiplex PCR; TCRdb keeps in-frame clones, though not all of them. The data show about 130,000 clones, with under 85% seen just once and 4.2% held by the top ten. The sample was PBMCs. The receptors stem from a male donor in good health and CMV-seropositive. The CDR3 runs from the conserved cysteine through the conserved F or W. The D gene is left open where the match is weak. Size values are once, few and many counts, or a class for expanded clones, and some rows have none.

>TRBV18|NA|TRBD1|TRBJ2-3
TGTGCCAGCTCAGGACAGGGGCCAGATACGCAGTATTTT
CASSGQGPDTQYF
>TRBV7-9|NA|NA|TRBJ2-7
TGTGCCAGCAGCTTATATCCCTCCTACGAGCAGTACTTC
CASSLYPSYEQYF
>TRBV28|few|NA|TRBJ1-5
TGTGCCAGCAGACATCAGGGGTTAAAGGGGCAGCCCCAGCATTTT
CASRHQGLKGQPQHF
>TRBV30|NA|TRBD1|TRBJ2-5
TGTGCCTGGAGTTCACAGGGGGGAGGGACCCAGTACTTC
CAWSSQGGGTQYF
>TRBV18|NA|NA|TRBJ2-3
TGTGCCAGCTCACCACAGGGGCGCAGCACAGATACGCAGTATTTT
CASSPQGRSTDTQYF
>TRBV6-5|NA|NA|TRBJ2-2
TGTGCCAGCAGTTACTGGGGGCCACCGAACACCGGGGAGCTGTTTTTT
CASSYWGPPNTGELFF
>TRBV5-6|NA|NA|TRBJ1-1
TGTGCCAGCAGCTTTATGAGGAACACTGAAGCTTTCTTT
CASSFMRNTEAFF
>TRBV28|NA|NA|TRBJ2-7
TGTGCCAGCAGTTTATTAGCTGTACCGGCCTACGAGCAGTACTTC
CASSLLAVPAYEQYF
>TRBV6-5|NA|NA|TRBJ2-3
TGTGCCAGCAGTTACGGGAGTCTCGGTGGCACAGATACGCAGTATTTT
CASSYGSLGGTDTQYF
>TRBV5-6|NA|TRBD2|TRBJ2-2
TGTGCCAGCAGCTTGGGACTAGCGGGAGGGCCCGGCGGGGAGCTGTTTTTT
CASSLGLAGGPGGELFF
>TRBV28|NA|TRBD2|TRBJ2-5
TGTGCCAGCAGTTTGGGGCTAGCGGGAGCCACCCAGTACTTC
CASSLGLAGATQYF
>TRBV6-5|NA|NA|TRBJ1-2
TGTGCCAGCAGTACCGGACAAAACTATGGCTACACCTTC
CASSTGQNYGYTF
>TRBV11-3|NA|TRBD2|TRBJ2-3
TGTGCCAGCAGCCTTGGGACTAGCGGGAAAGATACGCAGTATTTT
CASSLGTSGKDTQYF
>TRBV9|NA|TRBD1|TRBJ2-7
TGTGCCAGCAGCGTCGGGACAGGGGGGGCCTACGAGCAGTACTTC
CASSVGTGGAYEQYF
>TRBV7-2|NA|TRBD1|TRBJ2-7
TGTGCCAGCAGTCGACAGGGCTCCTACGAGCAGTACTTC
CASSRQGSYEQYF
>TRBV2|NA|NA|TRBJ1-5
TGTGCCAGCAGGGGTGAGGATCAGCCCCAGCATTTT
CASRGEDQPQHF
>TRBV9|NA|NA|TRBJ1-2
TGTGCCAGCAGCGTGGGGGGGCAGGGCTATGGCTACACCTTC
CASSVGGQGYGYTF
>TRBV9|NA|TRBD2|TRBJ2-2
TGTGCCAGCAGCGCTAGCGGGAGGGGGGCCGGGGAGCTGTTTTTT
CASSASGRGAGELFF
>TRBV7-2|few|NA|TRBJ2-1
TGTGCCAGCAGTCTAACGGTCCACTACAATGAGCAGTTCTTC
CASSLTVHYNEQFF
>TRBV10-1|NA|NA|TRBJ1-5
TGCGCCAGCAAAGGACGGACAAATCAGCCCCAGCATTTT
CASKGRTNQPQHF
>TRBV2|NA|TRBD1|TRBJ1-3
TGTGCCAGCAGTGCACAGGGGGCTGGAAACACCATATATTTT
CASSAQGAGNTIYF
>TRBV7-3|NA|NA|TRBJ2-1
TGTGCCAGCAGCCTCCCCCAGAATGAGCAGTTCTTC
CASSLPQNEQFF
>TRBV28|NA|NA|TRBJ1-3
TGTGCCAGCAGTTCTCAGTACACCATATATTTT
CASSSQYTIYF
>TRBV11-2|NA|NA|TRBJ2-5
TGTGCCAGCAGCCCCTCGTGGCAGGGGTCCCAGGGGACCCAGTACTTC
CASSPSWQGSQGTQYF
>TRBV7-9|NA|TRBD1|TRBJ1-1
TGTGCCAGCAGCACCTGGGACAGGGGCTTCACTGAAGCTTTCTTT
CASSTWDRGFTEAFF
>TRBV7-2|few|NA|TRBJ1-2
TGTGCCAGCAGTCCTCTATCCTCGCTCGGCTACACCTTC
CASSPLSSLGYTF